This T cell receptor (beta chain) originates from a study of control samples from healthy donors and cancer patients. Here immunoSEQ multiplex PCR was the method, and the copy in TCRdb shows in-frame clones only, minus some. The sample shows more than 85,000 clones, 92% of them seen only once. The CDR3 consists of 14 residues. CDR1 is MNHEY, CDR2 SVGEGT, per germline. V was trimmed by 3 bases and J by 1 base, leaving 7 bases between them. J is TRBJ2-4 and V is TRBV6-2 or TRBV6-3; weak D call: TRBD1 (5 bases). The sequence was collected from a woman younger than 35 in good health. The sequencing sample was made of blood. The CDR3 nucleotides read TGTGCCAGCAGTTATTCAGGGGCCAAAAACATTCAGTACTTC. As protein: CASSYSGAKNIQYF.